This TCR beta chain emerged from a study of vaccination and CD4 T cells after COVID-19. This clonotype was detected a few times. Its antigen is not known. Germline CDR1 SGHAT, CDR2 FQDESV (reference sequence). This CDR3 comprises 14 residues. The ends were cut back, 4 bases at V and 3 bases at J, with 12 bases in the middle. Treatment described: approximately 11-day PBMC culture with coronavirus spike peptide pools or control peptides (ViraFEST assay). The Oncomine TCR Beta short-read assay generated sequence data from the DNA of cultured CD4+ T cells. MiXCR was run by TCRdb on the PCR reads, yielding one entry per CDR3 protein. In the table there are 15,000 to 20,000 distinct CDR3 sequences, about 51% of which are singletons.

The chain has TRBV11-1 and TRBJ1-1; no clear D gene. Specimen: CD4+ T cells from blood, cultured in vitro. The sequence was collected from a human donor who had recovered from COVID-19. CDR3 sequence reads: CASSWTIFDTEAFF. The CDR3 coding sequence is TGTGCCAGCAGCTGGACTATTTTCGACACTGAAGCTTTCTTT.